Presented here are 24 T cell receptor beta chains from one specimen sequenced in a study of cytomegalovirus exposure and HLA in healthy donors. This table comes from immunoSEQ multiplex PCR, and its TCRdb copy is limited to in-frame clones, with some not included. The sample has some 160,000 clones; approximately 91% are singletons. The specimen sequenced was PBMCs. Every receptor here comes from a man between 18 and 29 years old in good health and CMV-seronegative.

This chain connects TRBV5-1 to TRBJ2-7, with D possibly matching TRBD1 (5 bases). The CDR3 is 14 residues long. The germline V and J ends were trimmed by 2 bases and 3 bases, with 12 bases remaining between them. Looked up from germline, CDR1 is SGHRS and CDR2 is YFSETQ. The CDR3 here is CASSFRGQGYEQYF. The CDR3 DNA is TGCGCCAGCAGCTTTCGTGGGCAGGGCTACGAGCAGTACTTC.

This clone was seen once. This chain uses TRBV14 with TRBJ2-1, with 11 bases matching TRBD2. CDR1 and CDR2 (germline): SGHDN, FVKESK. The ends lost 3 bases at V and 3 bases at J; junction bases unmatched: 4. The CDR3 runs 16 residues. Here the CDR3 DNA reads TGTGCCAGCAGCCAGGCCGGGACTAGCGGCTACAATGAGCAGTTCTTC. It encodes CASSQAGTSGYNEQFF. Drawing the rest from reference TRBV14 and TRBJ2-1, the complete variable domain is EAGVTQFPSHSVIEKGQTVTLRCDPISGHDNLYWYRRVMGKEIKFLLHFVKESKQDESGMPNNRFLAERTGGTYSTLKVQPAELEDSGVYFCASSQAGTSGYNEQFFGPGTRLTVL.

The CDR3 loop reads CASSYGTGSFYEQYF. The CDR3 DNA reads as TGTGCCAGCAGTTACGGAACAGGGTCGTTCTACGAGCAGTACTTC. This rearrangement joins TRBV6-5 to TRBJ2-7; D is perhaps TRBD1 (6 bases). CDR1 is MNHEY and CDR2 is SVGAGI in the germline V gene. The CDR3 spans 15 residues. Trimming took 2 bases from V and 3 from J, leaving 14 bases between them.

CDR3 protein: CASSLLAGRSYNEQFF. CDR3 bases: TGTGCCAGCAGCTTACTGGCGGGAAGGTCCTACAATGAGCAGTTCTTC. The chain employs TRBV11-2 and TRBJ2-1; D may be TRBD2 (6 bases). Germline-derived CDR1 and CDR2 are SGHAT and FQNNGV. Deletions cut 2 bases from V and 1 base from J, with 12 bases between. CDR3 length equals 16 residues.

This clone has just a few counts. The rearrangement links TRBV29-1 to TRBJ2-5, with 11 nucleotides matching TRBD2. With V trimmed by 5 bases and J by 4 bases, 6 bases remained unmatched. From germline, CDR1 is SQVTM and CDR2 ANQGSEA. The length of the CDR3 is 14 residues. CDR3 in DNA: TGCAGCGTTAGTTCTACTAGCGGGAGAGAGACCCAGTACTTC. It yields the protein CSVSSTSGRETQYF.

This sequence joins TRBV7-2 and TRBJ2-5; D gene ambiguous. The CDR3 has 13 amino acids. V dropped 1 base and J dropped 5 bases, with 8 bases sitting between them. The germline V gene encodes CDR1 SGHTA and CDR2 FQGNSA. The CDR3 reads CASSLGAYETQYF. CDR3 DNA sequence: TGTGCCAGCAGCTTAGGGGCATATGAGACCCAGTACTTC.

The V and J genes are TRBV6-6 and TRBJ1-1; D might be TRBD1 (5 bases). Trimming left V 7 bases short and J 7 bases short, with 13 bases between. This CDR3 spans 12 amino acids. Germline V gene data show CDR1 as MNHNY and CDR2 as SVGAGI (reference sequence). This chain's CDR3 is CASTLGGGEAFF. In DNA, the CDR3 is TGTGCCAGCACACTAGGCGGGGGTGAAGCTTTCTTT.

This clone was observed at least ten times. V is TRBV28 and J is TRBJ2-6; 9 bases agree with TRBD1. CDR3 length: 19 amino acids. Germline V gene data show CDR1 as MDHEN and CDR2 as SYDVKM. V shed 5 bases, J shed 1 base, and the junction held 12 bases outside the gene matches. The CDR3 loop is CASSPLHTGGLSGANVLTF. For the CDR3, the DNA is TGTGCCAGCAGTCCTCTCCATACAGGGGGCCTATCTGGGGCCAACGTCCTGACTTTC.

This sequence joins TRBV2 and TRBJ2-3, with 7 bases matching TRBD2. The V segment lost 6 bases and the J segment 4 bases; nucleotides outside the gene matches: 4. The CDR3 totals 13 residues. Germline CDR1 reads SNHLY; CDR2 reads FYNNEI. The CDR3 loop reads CASSITSADTQYF. The CDR3 region has the DNA TGTGCCAGCAGCATAACTAGCGCAGATACGCAGTATTTT. The whole variable domain, remainder taken from reference TRBV2 and TRBJ2-3, is EPEVTQTPSHQVTQMGQEVILRCVPISNHLYFYWYRQILGQKVEFLVSFYNNEISEKSEIFDDQFSVERPDGSNFTLKIRSTKLEDSAMYFCASSITSADTQYFGPGTRLTVL.

This clone was seen a handful of times. The sample carries other DNA sequences with the same CDR3. J is TRBJ2-7 and V is TRBV2, with D perhaps TRBD1 (5 bases). V shed 5 bases and J shed 3 bases, with 8 bases lying between them. Germline V CDR1 and CDR2: SNHLY, FYNNEI. The CDR3 extends over 12 amino acids. The CDR3 protein is CASSLQGYEQYF. Here the CDR3 DNA reads TGTGCCAGCAGTCTCCAGGGCTACGAGCAGTACTTC.

V usage is TRBV14 and J usage is TRBJ2-5, with a tentative D call TRBD1 (5 bases). Germline CDR1 reads SGHDN; CDR2 reads FVKESK. Trimming pared 1 base from V and 5 bases from J, leaving 17 bases between. The CDR3 has 16 residues. CDR3 in DNA: TGTGCCAGCAGCCAAGTAGGTCCGCTAAAGGGGGAGACCCAGTACTTC. Its protein is CASSQVGPLKGETQYF.

The V gene is TRBV6-6, the J gene TRBJ2-7; 7 nucleotides agree with TRBD2. CDR1 is MNHNY and CDR2 is SVGAGI in the germline V gene (reference sequence). With 7 bases clipped from V and 4 bases from J, the junction kept 10 bases outside the gene matches. The CDR3 extends over 14 amino acids. CDR3 coding DNA: TGTGCCAGCATGGGCGGGAGTCCCAATTACGAGCAGTACGTC. The encoded protein is CASMGGSPNYEQYV.

The chain employs TRBV6-5 and TRBJ1-1, with 8 nucleotides matching TRBD1. Germline lookup yields CDR1 MNHEY and CDR2 SVGAGI. Unmatched junction bases numbered 5, after V lost 7 bases and J lost 1 base. The CDR3 consists of 14 residues. The CDR3 DNA is TGTGCCAGCAACACAGGGGGTTGGAACACTGAAGCTTTCTTT. It specifies CASNTGGWNTEAFF.

CDR3 region: CASSQPGAYEQYV. The CDR3 DNA sequence: TGTGCCAGCAGTCAACCGGGAGCCTACGAGCAGTACGTC. The gene calls are TRBV6-5 and TRBJ2-7, with D tentatively TRBD2 (6 bases). V was trimmed by 5 bases and J by 2 bases, leaving 10 bases between them. Looked up from germline, CDR1 is MNHEY and CDR2 is SVGAGI. This CDR3 is built from 13 residues.

The chain employs TRBV5-1 and TRBJ1-1; D might be TRBD1 (6 bases). Germline lookup yields CDR1 SGHRS and CDR2 YFSETQ. Trimming removed 3 bases from V and 0 bases from J, with 21 bases in between. This CDR3 has 18 amino acids. The CDR3 spells CASSSQHGGRLMNTEAFF. The CDR3 nucleotides are TGCGCCAGCAGCTCCCAGCACGGGGGGCGCCTCATGAACACTGAAGCTTTCTTT. The full variable domain, rest sourced from reference TRBV5-1 and TRBJ1-1, is KAGVTQTPRYLIKTRGQQVTLSCSPISGHRSVSWYQQTPGQGLQFLFEYFSETQRNKGNFPGRFSGRQFSNSRSEMNVSTLELGDSALYLCASSSQHGGRLMNTEAFFGQGTRLTVV.

The CDR3: CAVSGSITDTQYF. The CDR3, as DNA: TGTGCCGTGAGCGGGAGTATCACAGATACGCAGTATTTT. This chain uses TRBV19 with TRBJ2-3, with TRBD2 matching 8 bases. Germline trimming cut 11 bases from V and 2 bases from J; bases unmatched to any gene: 6. Germline V gene sequence: CDR1 LNHDA, CDR2 SQIVND (reference sequence). The CDR3 has 13 amino acids.

The chain uses TRBV7-9 and TRBJ2-3; 10 bases are shared with TRBD2. J lost 4 bases, V lost 6 bases, and 10 bases had no gene match. Germline V gene data show CDR1 as SEHNR and CDR2 as FQNEAQ (reference sequence). The CDR3 spans 16 residues. The CDR3 loop is CASRPPGLAPSDTQYF. The CDR3 region has the DNA TGTGCCAGCAGACCGCCGGGACTAGCGCCGTCAGATACGCAGTATTTT.

The rearrangement uses TRBV5-6 and TRBJ2-5; TRBD1 aligns across 9 bases. CDR3 length: 15 residues. CDR1 is SGHDT, CDR2 YYEEEE, per germline. The trim removed 3 bases at V and 1 base at J, leaving 4 bases unmatched. The CDR3: CASSYEQGAQETQYF. For the CDR3, the DNA is TGTGCCAGCAGCTACGAACAGGGGGCCCAAGAGACCCAGTACTTC.

This sequence joins TRBV10-3 and TRBJ1-1, with TRBD1 matching over 8 bases. CDR3 length: 16 amino acids. The J segment lost 4 bases and the V segment lost 6 bases, leaving 13 bases of the junction unmatched. From germline, CDR1 is ENHRY and CDR2 SYGVKD. CDR3 region: CAISTGGGSRGTEAFF. CDR3 nucleotides: TGTGCCATCAGCACAGGGGGGGGGAGTAGGGGCACTGAAGCTTTCTTT.

This rearrangement joins TRBV7-3 to TRBJ2-3; 10 bases match TRBD2. The CDR3 consists of 16 residues. In germline, CDR1 is SGHTA, CDR2 FQGTGA. The J segment lost 2 bases and the V segment lost 5 bases, leaving 7 bases of the junction unmatched. CDR3 sequence (DNA): TGTGCCAGCAGCCAATCGAGCGGGGGGGACACAGATACGCAGTATTTT. This translates into CASSQSSGGDTDTQYF.

CDR3 nucleotide sequence: TGTGCCAGCAACCCAGGGGGCTCAGGAAACACCATATATTTT. Amino acid sequence: CASNPGGSGNTIYF. The genes are TRBV2 and TRBJ1-3; 8 bases map to TRBD1. The J segment lost 4 bases and the V segment lost 7 bases, leaving 6 bases of the junction unmatched. CDR3 length equals 14 residues. Germline CDR1 SNHLY, CDR2 FYNNEI. The full variable domain, completed using reference TRBV2 and TRBJ1-3, is EPEVTQTPSHQVTQMGQEVILRCVPISNHLYFYWYRQILGQKVEFLVSFYNNEISEKSEIFDDQFSVERPDGSNFTLKIRSTKLEDSAMYFCASNPGGSGNTIYFGEGSWLTVV.

CDR3 sequence: CASSLALQTRSRSTGELFF. The DNA for the CDR3 is TGTGCCAGCAGCTTAGCCCTACAGACTAGGAGTCGGAGCACCGGGGAGCTGTTTTTT. The gene calls are TRBV11-2 and TRBJ2-2; a weak D match, TRBD2 (6 bases). The V gene's germline CDR1 is SGHAT and CDR2 FQNNGV. The CDR3 covers 19 residues. Deletions cut 1 base from V and 4 bases from J, with 22 bases between.

This clone was counted only a few times. The chain employs TRBV10-2 and TRBJ2-7, with 8 positions matching TRBD2. The V segment lost 6 bases and the J segment 5 bases; nucleotides outside the gene matches: 3. CDR1 WSHSY and CDR2 SAAADI come from the germline V gene. The CDR3 is made up of 12 amino acids. In DNA, the CDR3 is TGCGCCAGCAGCGCGGGGGGTCACGAGCAGTACGTC. This encodes CASSAGGHEQYV.

This sequence joins TRBV18 and TRBJ2-2, with a tentative D call TRBD1 (6 bases). The CDR3 extends over 17 amino acids. V gave up 3 bases and J gave up 7 bases, with 21 bases separating them. Germline loops: CDR1 KGHSH, CDR2 LQKENI. The CDR3 region is CASSPPNRVTGHGELFF. CDR3 sequence (DNA): TGTGCCAGCTCACCGCCTAACAGGGTAACCGGGCACGGGGAGCTGTTTTTT.